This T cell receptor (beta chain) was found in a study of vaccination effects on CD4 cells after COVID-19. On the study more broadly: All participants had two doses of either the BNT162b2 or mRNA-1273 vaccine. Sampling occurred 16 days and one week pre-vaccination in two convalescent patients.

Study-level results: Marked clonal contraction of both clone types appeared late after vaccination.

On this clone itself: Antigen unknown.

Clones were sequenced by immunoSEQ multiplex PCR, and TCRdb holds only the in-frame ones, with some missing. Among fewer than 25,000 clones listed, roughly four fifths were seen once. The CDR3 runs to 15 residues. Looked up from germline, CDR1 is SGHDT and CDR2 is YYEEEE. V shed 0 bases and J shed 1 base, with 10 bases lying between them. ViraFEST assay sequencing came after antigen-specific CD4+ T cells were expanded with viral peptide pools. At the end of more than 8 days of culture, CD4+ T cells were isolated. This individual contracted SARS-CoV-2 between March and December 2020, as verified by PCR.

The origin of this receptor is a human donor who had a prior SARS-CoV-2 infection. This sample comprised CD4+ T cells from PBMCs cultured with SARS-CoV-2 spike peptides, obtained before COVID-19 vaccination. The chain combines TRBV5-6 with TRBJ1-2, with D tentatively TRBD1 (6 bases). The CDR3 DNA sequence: TGTGCCAGCAGCTTGGGGACAGCCTATAACTATGGCTACACCTTC. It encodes CASSLGTAYNYGYTF.